The next 29 T cell receptor beta chains were all read from a single sample in a study of identical twins. TCRdb processed the 5' RACE reads anew with MiXCR; each CDR3 protein has one entry. The sample lists some 760,000 distinct CDR3 sequences; 15% to 20% were seen once. Another study also made use of these data, one on T cells expressing NK-cell markers.

The sample taken for sequencing was PBMCs. These receptors originate from a woman under 30 in good health.

In DNA, the CDR3 is TGTGCCATCAGTGAGTCAGGGGCAGGCGAAGAGACCCAGTACTTC. It encodes CAISESGAGEETQYF. J is TRBJ2-5 and V is TRBV10-3, with D possibly being TRBD1 (5 bases). V lost 0 bases to trimming and J lost 3 bases, with 11 bases between them. This CDR3 has 15 amino acids. The germline V gene encodes CDR1 ENHRY and CDR2 SYGVKD.

The genes are TRBV10-3 and TRBJ2-7; tentatively, D is TRBD2 (5 bases). The V gene lost 0 bases and the J gene lost 2 bases, with 11 bases spanning the gap. CDR1 is ENHRY and CDR2 is SYGVKD in the germline V gene. The CDR3 has 15 residues. For the CDR3, the DNA is TGTGCCATCAGTGAGTCGATTGCGACTACCTACGAGCAGTACTTC. Translated, it gives CAISESIATTYEQYF.

The genes are TRBV24-1 and TRBJ2-3; D might be TRBD1 or TRBD2, each matching 5 bases. V lost 5 bases, J lost 4 bases, and 12 bases lay in between. Germline CDR1 KGHDR, CDR2 SFDVKD. The CDR3 has 14 amino acids. The CDR3 DNA reads as TGTGCCACCAGTGGAGGGGTTCATCCAGATACGCAGTATTTT. It codes for CATSGGVHPDTQYF.

The chain joins TRBV20-1 to TRBJ2-1, with 7 nucleotides matching TRBD2. The CDR3 has 10 amino acids. Trimming removed 5 bases from V and 12 bases from J; junction bases left unmatched: 4. Germline CDR1 is DFQATT and CDR2 is SNEGSKA (reference sequence). The CDR3 DNA follows: TGCAGTGCTGGGGGGGACTGGCAGTTCTTC. Translated: CSAGGDWQFF.

This chain uses TRBV7-6 with TRBJ2-3; TRBD2 aligns across 7 bases. Per germline, CDR1 SGHVS and CDR2 FNYEAQ. The CDR3 runs to 14 residues. V dropped 1 base and J dropped 4; count of bases not matched to a gene: 2. CDR3: CASSLEREADTQYF. In nucleotides, the CDR3 is TGTGCCAGCAGCTTAGAACGGGAGGCAGATACGCAGTATTTT.

There are a few counts of this clonotype. The V and J genes are TRBV29-1 and TRBJ1-1; TRBD1 is a possible D gene (6 bases). The germline gives CDR1 SQVTM, CDR2 ANQGSEA. The length of the CDR3 is 14 residues. With 4 bases removed from V and 5 bases from J, the gap between germline ends came to 17 bases. The CDR3 region has the DNA TGCAGCGTTGTGGGGACAAGGAGTTGGACTGAAGCTTTCTTT. Translation gives CSVVGTRSWTEAFF.

V gene TRBV4-3 combines with J gene TRBJ1-2; TRBD1 might be the D (6 bases). The CDR3 runs to 13 residues. The germline gives CDR1 LGHNA, CDR2 YSLEER. Trimming took off 3 bases at V and 1 base at J, with 6 bases between the two ends. The DNA of the CDR3 is TGCGCCAGCAGCCAGGGACATAACTATGGCTACACCTTC. Residues: CASSQGHNYGYTF.

The rearrangement uses TRBV12-3 or TRBV12-4 and TRBJ1-4, with D possibly TRBD1 on 6 matching bases. Trimming stripped 5 bases from V and 8 bases from J, with 15 bases between. The CDR3 is made up of 14 amino acids. In nucleotides, the CDR3 is TGTGCCAGCAGTCCCGTAAACAGGGACGAAAAACTGTTTTTT. Its translation is CASSPVNRDEKLFF.

J is TRBJ2-1 and V is TRBV5-5; 9 bases fit TRBD2. The CDR3 has 18 residues. The J segment lost 1 base and the V segment lost 3 bases, leaving 11 bases of the junction unmatched. From germline, CDR1 is SGHKS and CDR2 YYEKEE (reference sequence). CDR3 sequence (DNA): TGTGCCAGCAGCTCCGACCGCCGACTAGCGGCGTCCTACAATGAGCAGTTCTTC. This sequence encodes CASSSDRRLAASYNEQFF. Using reference TRBV5-5 and TRBJ2-1 for the parts outside the CDR3, the full variable domain is DAGVTQSPTHLIKTRGQQVTLRCSPISGHKSVSWYQQVLGQGPQFIFQYYEKEERGRGNFPDRFSARQFPNYSSELNVNALLLGDSALYLCASSSDRRLAASYNEQFFGPGTRLTVL.

This chain's CDR3 is CASTLAARETQYF. CDR3 sequence (DNA): TGTGCCAGTACCCTAGCGGCCCGAGAGACCCAGTACTTC. V and J are TRBV11-2 and TRBJ2-5; 7 nucleotides line up with TRBD2. V lost 9 bases to trimming and J lost 4 bases; unmatched junction nucleotides: 8. The germline CDR1 and CDR2 sequences are SGHAT and FQNNGV. There are 13 residues in the CDR3.

This clonotype was detected a few times. This chain uses TRBV12-3 or TRBV12-4 with TRBJ1-2, with unresolved D. With 3 bases removed from V and 3 bases from J, the gap between germline ends came to 5 bases. The CDR3 covers 12 residues. Written as DNA, the CDR3 is TGTGCCAGCAGTTTTCGCTACTATGGCTACACCTTC. This encodes CASSFRYYGYTF.

This clonotype came up a few times. J is TRBJ2-1 and V is TRBV3-1, with 16 bases fitting TRBD2. Germline CDR1 reads LGHDT; CDR2 reads YNNKEL (reference sequence). The CDR3 sequence is 15 residues long. The V gene end was trimmed by 1 base and the J gene end by 16 bases; junction bases not matched to a gene: 7. CDR3 protein: CASSQAGTSGRAQFF. DNA of the CDR3: TGTGCCAGCAGCCAAGCTGGGACTAGCGGGAGGGCCCAATTCTTC.

The CDR3 is CASSFWGPGDTQYF. CDR3 bases: TGCGCCAGCAGCTTTTGGGGGCCGGGGGATACGCAGTATTTT. V gene TRBV5-1 combines with J gene TRBJ2-3; D might be TRBD1 (6 bases). Germline values: CDR1 SGHRS, CDR2 YFSETQ. V was shortened by 2 bases and J by 6 bases, with 13 bases between the two germline ends. The CDR3 sequence is 14 residues long.

J is TRBJ2-6 and V is TRBV6-1; D is unresolved. V was shortened by 6 bases and J by 0 bases, with 12 bases between the two germline ends. Germline V gives CDR1 MNHNS, CDR2 SASEGT. This CDR3 comprises 16 residues. The CDR3 coding sequence is TGTGCCAGCAGGGTTTGGGGTAACTCTGGGGCCAACGTCCTGACTTTC. It codes for CASRVWGNSGANVLTF.

This rearrangement joins TRBV3-1 to TRBJ1-1, with no clear D. Per germline, CDR1 LGHDT and CDR2 YNNKEL (reference sequence). Trimming removed 1 base at V and 0 bases at J, with 9 bases between. This CDR3 is 15 amino acids long. The CDR3 region is CASSQGNSLNTEAFF. CDR3 nucleotide sequence: TGTGCCAGCAGCCAAGGGAACAGCTTGAACACTGAAGCTTTCTTT. Supplemented by reference TRBV3-1 and TRBJ1-1, the full variable domain reads DTAVSQTPKYLVTQMGNDKSIKCEQNLGHDTMYWYKQDSKKFLKIMFSYNNKELIINETVPNRFSPKSPDKAHLNLHINSLELGDSAVYFCASSQGNSLNTEAFFGQGTRLTVV.

This clonotype appeared a few times. The rearrangement joins TRBV29-1 to TRBJ2-1, with D perhaps TRBD2 (6 bases). With 7 bases removed from V and 10 bases from J, the gap between germline ends came to 26 bases. Germline V gene lookup returns CDR1 SQVTM and CDR2 ANQGSEA. This CDR3 spans 15 amino acids. The CDR3 sequence is CSAHFRDWVRGEQFF. Written as DNA, the CDR3 is TGCAGCGCGCACTTCCGGGACTGGGTAAGGGGAGAGCAGTTCTTC.

A few counts support this clonotype. The gene calls are TRBV20-1 and TRBJ2-3; TRBD1 is a possible D gene (5 bases). This CDR3 comprises 12 residues. Germline loops: CDR1 DFQATT, CDR2 SNEGSKA (reference sequence). The V gene lost 5 bases and the J gene lost 5 bases, with 11 bases spanning the gap. This chain's CDR3 is CSAGRGRDTQYF. As DNA, the CDR3 is TGCAGTGCTGGAAGGGGCCGAGATACGCAGTATTTT.

The chain combines TRBV7-9 with TRBJ1-6; the D gene is possibly TRBD1 (6 bases). The CDR3 is 13 amino acids. The ends were cut back, 6 bases at V and 11 bases at J, with 14 bases in the middle. Germline CDR1 is SEHNR and CDR2 is FQNEAQ (reference sequence). DNA of the CDR3: TGTGCCAGCAGTCTACCGAGGGGGACACCCCTCCACTTT. Amino acids: CASSLPRGTPLHF.

This clonotype came up a few times. The J gene is TRBJ1-1, the V gene TRBV13; TRBD1 is a possible D gene (6 bases). The CDR3 is made up of 13 amino acids. CDR1 is PRHDT, CDR2 FYEKMQ, per germline (reference sequence). The ends were cut back, 5 bases at V and 4 bases at J, with 11 bases in the middle. The CDR3 DNA is TGTGCCAGCAGCCCCAGGGGCATCACTGAAGCTTTCTTT. This codes for CASSPRGITEAFF.

V and J are TRBV9 and TRBJ2-3; TRBD2 matches at 12 bases. CDR1 SGDLS and CDR2 YYNGEE come from the germline V gene. Trimming at V came to 2 bases and at J to 6 bases, leaving 10 bases not matched to a gene. There are 17 residues in the CDR3. The CDR3 DNA is TGTGCCAGCAGCGTCGGGGCTAGCGGGGGGGCCGCGGATACGCAGTATTTT. It encodes CASSVGASGGAADTQYF.

This clonotype has a count of ten or more. A junction boundary mismatches the germline segment, possibly from a read error. The chain couples TRBV5-1 to TRBJ2-5; a weak D match, TRBD1 (6 bases). Germline-derived CDR1 and CDR2 are SGHRS and YFSETQ. The CDR3 runs 13 residues. CDR3 in amino acids: CASSLDRQETQYF. The CDR3 bases are TGTGCCAGCAGCTTGGACAGACAAGAGACCCAGTACTTC.

There are a few counts of this clonotype. The chain uses TRBV7-2 and TRBJ2-3, with 7 bases lining up with TRBD2. Germline V CDR1 and CDR2: SGHTA, FQGNSA. The trim removed 4 bases at V and 4 bases at J, leaving 5 bases unmatched. The length of the CDR3 is 14 residues. CDR3 protein: CASSSSRGSDTQYF. The DNA for the CDR3 is TGTGCCAGCAGCTCCTCGCGGGGGTCAGATACGCAGTATTTT.

This clonotype has ten or more counts. This rearrangement joins TRBV5-1 to TRBJ2-3; 7 bases fit TRBD1. CDR3 length: 14 amino acids. Germline V gene lookup returns CDR1 SGHRS and CDR2 YFSETQ. V trimming: 0 bases; J trimming: 8 bases; junction bases outside the gene matches: 6. CDR3 region: CASSLGWDSLTQYF. CDR3 in DNA: TGCGCCAGCAGCTTGGGGTGGGACAGCCTTACGCAGTATTTT.

This clonotype was seen only a few times. This chain joins TRBV7-9 and TRBJ2-7; TRBD1 matches at 11 bases. After removal of 3 bases from V and 5 bases from J, the junction contained 12 bases not matched to a gene. The CDR3 sequence is 17 residues long. Germline V gene lookup returns CDR1 SEHNR and CDR2 FQNEAQ (reference sequence). CDR3 sequence reads: CASSLGTGTGGRNEQYF. The CDR3 DNA is TGTGCCAGCAGCTTGGGTACCGGGACAGGGGGTCGGAACGAGCAGTACTTC. Filled out from reference TRBV7-9 and TRBJ2-7, the complete variable domain reads DTGVSQNPRHKITKRGQNVTFRCDPISEHNRLYWYRQTLGQGPEFLTYFQNEAQLEKSRLLSDRFSAERPKGSFSTLEIQRTEQGDSAMYLCASSLGTGTGGRNEQYFGPGTRLTVT.

This clonotype was counted a few times. The junction differs from germline at one of its ends, possibly a read error. The chain joins TRBV20-1 to TRBJ1-1, with 7 nucleotides matching TRBD1. The germline CDR1 and CDR2 sequences are DFQATT and SNEGSKA (reference sequence). This CDR3 spans 11 amino acids. CDR3 protein: CSARGRGTVLF. In DNA form, the CDR3 reads TGCAGTGCCAGGGGGAGGGGTACCGTGCTCTTT.

The J gene is TRBJ2-7, the V gene TRBV6-2 or TRBV6-3; 10 bases are a match to TRBD2. The CDR3 sequence is 16 residues long. The germline gives CDR1 MNHEY, CDR2 SVGEGT. V shed 6 bases and J 2 bases; nucleotides not matched to a gene: 10. The CDR3 DNA follows: TGTGCCAGCAGCCGCCTACGGAGCGGGGGGGCCTACGAGCAGTACTTC. Protein sequence: CASSRLRSGGAYEQYF.

The CDR3 spells CASSLGGITSPLHF. CDR3 coding DNA: TGTGCCAGCAGCCTCGGAGGGATAACTTCGCCCCTCCACTTT. The rearrangement links TRBV3-1 to TRBJ1-6, with unresolved D. CDR3 length equals 14 residues. V lost 4 bases and J 13 bases, leaving 17 bases between the germline ends. Germline V gene sequence: CDR1 LGHDT, CDR2 YNNKEL (reference sequence).

The chain carries TRBV20-1 and TRBJ2-7; D is possibly TRBD2 (5 bases). Germline V gene data show CDR1 as DFQATT and CDR2 as SNEGSKA (reference sequence). The CDR3 loop spans 13 amino acids. V lost 5 bases to trimming and J lost 1 base, with 12 bases between them. The CDR3 DNA sequence: TGCAGTGCTTATTCCGGGGTTTCCTACGAGCAGTACTTC. It specifies CSAYSGVSYEQYF.

The chain recombines TRBV14 with TRBJ2-7, with D perhaps matching TRBD2 (5 bases). The germline V gene has CDR1 SGHDN and CDR2 FVKESK. V was cut by 4 bases and J by 4 bases, with 11 bases left in between. The CDR3 has 13 residues. The CDR3 DNA sequence: TGTGCCAGCAGCCGCTGGACGGGGTACGAGCAGTACTTC. Protein product: CASSRWTGYEQYF.